This note documents a single TCR beta chain sequence. Its specificity is not known. The source of the sample is a study of memory CD4+ T cells and cytomegalovirus serostatus. Study background: This sample comes from healthy Belgian adults, fewer than ten CMV seropositive, approximately 24 seronegative. Whole-study results and caveats: Each of approximately 73 CMV-associated TCRbeta sequences occurred in one to five individuals. CMV serostatus prediction reached median AUC about 0.95, or 0.9 with US-trained model.

CDR3 length: 20 amino acids. Generated by immunoSEQ multiplex PCR, the TCRdb table keeps only in-frame clones and is missing some. The sample has under 80,000 clones, approximately 85% seen once. Single viable CD3+CD4+CD8-CD45RO+ cells were sorted as the memory CD4+ T cells. This sequence joins TRBV21-1 and TRBJ1-6; the listed D gene, TRBD1, was not tested against the DNA. TRBV21-1 represents a pseudogene. The clonotype was recovered from an adult in good health and CMV-seronegative. The material sequenced was memory CD4+ T cells from blood. CDR3 region: CASSKRFRQNEINPNSPLHF. DNA for the CDR3: TGTGCCAGCAGCAAAAGGTTTAGACAGAACGAAATTAACCCAAATTCACCCCTCCACTTT.